What follows is one T cell receptor (beta chain) and its context. The data stem from a study of technical replicates of blood from a handful of donors. Sequenced by immunoSEQ multiplex PCR; TCRdb stores in-frame clones only, minus some. The top ten clones hold roughly 0.38% of a sample with roughly 79,000 clones, 91% of them seen once. V shed 4 bases and J 5 bases; nucleotides not matched to a gene: 8. This CDR3 region has 14 residues. CDR1 is MGHRA, CDR2 YSYEKL, per germline. This TCR derives from a human donor in good health. Some clones in this sample may be carry-over from other donors' samples. The V gene is TRBV4-1, the J gene TRBJ2-7, with TRBD2 matching over 7 bases. The sample taken for sequencing was T cells isolated from PBMCs. CDR3 amino acids: CASSPGLGIDEQYF. The CDR3 nucleotides read TGCGCCAGCAGCCCAGGACTAGGTATAGACGAGCAGTACTTC.